The T cell receptor beta chain under discussion was sequenced for a study of CD8 T cells in ankylosing spondylitis. This CDR3 is built from 12 residues. Trimming shortened V by 3 bases and J by 6 bases, and 9 bases separated the two germline ends. Germline V gene sequence: CDR1 DFQATT, CDR2 SNEGSKA (reference sequence). Study-level findings and limits: The authors found the disease-linked clones to be CD8+ and relatively rare in peripheral blood. Disease-associated clones were reportedly significantly overrepresented in matched ankylosing spondylitis synovial fluid. A TCR beta motif of roughly 8 highly homologous variants appeared characteristic of ankylosing spondylitis blood.

Quantitative 5'-RACE with molecular barcodes generated TCR beta libraries. TCRdb used MiXCR to reprocess the 5' RACE reads, holding one entry per CDR3 protein. The table includes a few hundred thousand distinct CDR3 sequences, 20% to 25% detected once. This clonotype was found a few times. Its antigen remains unknown. Sequences were obtained from blood, either unsorted or a sorted T cell fraction (not recorded which). This TCR derives from a male donor with ankylosing spondylitis. The chain couples TRBV20-1 to TRBJ2-1; D unresolved. CDR3 region: CSASGQVNEQFF. CDR3 bases: TGCAGTGCTAGCGGGCAGGTCAATGAGCAGTTCTTC.